This passage covers 21 T cell receptor beta chains from one sample sequenced in a study of T cells in Graves' hyperthyroidism and ophthalmopathy. RNA transcripts provided the source from which TCR beta CDR3 regions were amplified. RT-PCR in the first round (using the HTBI primer set) targeted the TCR CDR3. Using its own MiXCR run on the multiplex PCR reads, TCRdb lists one record per CDR3 protein. The sample records around 340,000 distinct CDR3 sequences, 18% being singletons. The sample taken for sequencing was blood. These receptors all come from a woman aged 40-49 years with Graves' ophthalmopathy.

This clonotype has ten or more counts. This chain uses TRBV2 with TRBJ1-2; TRBD1 matches at 11 bases. Germline V gene lookup returns CDR1 SNHLY and CDR2 FYNNEI. With 1 base clipped from V and 8 bases from J, the junction kept 3 bases outside the gene matches. The CDR3 contains 14 residues. This chain's CDR3 is CASSEGTGGPGYTF. CDR3 DNA sequence: TGTGCCAGCAGTGAAGGGACAGGGGGCCCAGGCTACACCTTC.

This clonotype has a count of ten or more. V and J are TRBV12-3 or TRBV12-4 and TRBJ1-5; D might be TRBD1 (5 bases). This CDR3 has 15 residues. V lost 6 bases and J lost 2, with 14 bases in between. Here the CDR3 DNA reads TGTGCCAGCAGCGCGGGGAAAGGGGGCAATCAGCCCCAGCATTTT. This translates into CASSAGKGGNQPQHF.

Many counts were recorded for this clonotype. The chain combines TRBV7-8 with TRBJ1-2; no clear D. The CDR3 is made up of 14 amino acids. The V end lost 7 bases, the J end lost 1 base, and 13 bases lay between the germline ends. Germline assignment: CDR1 SGHVS and CDR2 FQNEAQ. The CDR3 coding sequence is TGTGCCAGCACCGTCGACGGGGTTAACTATGGCTACACCTTC. Amino acid sequence: CASTVDGVNYGYTF. Full variable domain (missing parts from reference TRBV7-8 and TRBJ1-2): GAGVSQSPRYKVAKRGQDVALRCDPISGHVSLFWYQQALGQGPEFLTYFQNEAQLDKSGLPSDRFFAERPEGSVSTLKIQRTQQEDSAVYLCASTVDGVNYGYTFGSGTRLTVV.

This clonotype was recorded many times. This chain joins TRBV27 and TRBJ2-7; D remains ambiguous. The germline CDR1 and CDR2 sequences are MNHEY and SMNVEV (reference sequence). V dropped 4 bases and J dropped 3 bases, with 13 bases sitting between them. The CDR3 contains 14 residues. The CDR3 region has the DNA TGTGCCAGCAGTTCGATTAGGGCCGGCTACGAGCAGTACTTC. This sequence encodes CASSSIRAGYEQYF.

Ten or more counts support this clonotype. The rearrangement joins TRBV2 to TRBJ1-2; D may be TRBD1 (5 bases). V was pared by 0 bases and J by 0 bases, with 14 bases between. CDR1 is SNHLY and CDR2 is FYNNEI in the germline V gene. The CDR3 runs to 17 residues. The CDR3 spells CASSEALTGDPNYGYTF. Here the CDR3 DNA reads TGTGCCAGCAGTGAAGCGCTTACTGGGGACCCTAACTATGGCTACACCTTC.

Many counts were recorded for this clonotype. The rearrangement uses TRBV28 and TRBJ2-2, with D possibly being TRBD1 (5 bases). Germline values: CDR1 MDHEN, CDR2 SYDVKM. V dropped 5 bases and J dropped 6 bases, with 13 bases sitting between them. The CDR3 length is 14 residues. CDR3 coding DNA: TGTGCCAGCAGTCTCCCCAGGGCTCCCGGGGAGCTGTTTTTT. Translating it yields CASSLPRAPGELFF.

This clonotype showed up many times. J is TRBJ2-7 and V is TRBV20-1; no firm D call. Germline V lookup: CDR1 DFQATT, CDR2 SNEGSKA (reference sequence). The V gene lost 2 bases and the J gene lost 2 bases, with 10 bases spanning the gap. This CDR3 comprises 13 residues. CDR3 residues: CSARQPGPYEQYF. CDR3 coding DNA: TGCAGTGCTAGACAACCGGGCCCCTACGAGCAGTACTTC.

The table lists this clonotype with many counts. J is TRBJ2-7 and V is TRBV20-1, with D hard to call. The V end was cut by 6 bases, the J end by 1 base, with 13 bases between. CDR3 length: 13 residues. Germline V CDR1 and CDR2: DFQATT, SNEGSKA (reference sequence). Here the CDR3 reads CSAISGQSYEQYF. DNA for the CDR3: TGCAGTGCCATCTCGGGCCAATCCTACGAGCAGTACTTC.

Worth noting for this clonotype: A much larger clone differs from this one at a single base, so this may be a read error. The gene calls are TRBV20-1 and TRBJ1-6; 7 bases fit TRBD1. This CDR3 spans 16 amino acids. Germline lookup yields CDR1 DFQATT and CDR2 SNEGSKA (reference sequence). The CDR3 loop is CSARSLGQGDNSSLHF. For the CDR3, the DNA is TGCAGTGCTAGAAGTCTGGGGCAGGGGGATAATTCATCCCTCCACTTT.

As for this clonotype: One junction end does not reproduce the germline sequence, and a read error may be involved. J is TRBJ2-2 and V is TRBV6-1; tentatively, D is TRBD1 (6 bases). CDR1 and CDR2 from the germline V gene are MNHNS and SASEGT. The CDR3 has 14 amino acids. The CDR3 is CASMVVGDTGELSF. CDR3 bases: TGTGCCAGCATGGTCGTGGGGGACACCGGGGAGCTGTCTTTT.

The V gene is TRBV29-1, the J gene TRBJ2-7; D assignment may be TRBD1 or TRBD2 (5 bases each). The length of the CDR3 is 14 residues. The V end was cut by 6 bases, the J end by 0 bases, with 15 bases between. Germline V lookup: CDR1 SQVTM, CDR2 ANQGSEA. The CDR3 sequence is CSVARDRSSYEQYF. The CDR3 coding sequence is TGCAGCGTAGCCCGGGACCGGAGCTCCTACGAGCAGTACTTC.

This clonotype has more than one count but fewer than ten. V and J are TRBV12-3 or TRBV12-4 and TRBJ2-5, with TRBD2 matching over 7 bases. With 4 bases clipped from V and 5 bases from J, the junction kept 10 bases outside the gene matches. This CDR3 comprises 15 residues. CDR3: CASSWGGGYAETQYF. The CDR3 nucleotides read TGTGCCAGCAGTTGGGGCGGGGGATACGCGGAGACCCAGTACTTC.

This clonotype was counted a few times. The V and J genes are TRBV11-2 and TRBJ1-1; TRBD1 aligns across 8 bases. The germline gives CDR1 SGHAT, CDR2 FQNNGV. The CDR3 is 17 residues long. Losses at the gene ends were 1 base for V and 0 bases for J; bases not matched to a gene: 7. As DNA, the CDR3 is TGTGCCAGCAGCTTAGTGGCAGGGGGCACTTTGAACACTGAAGCTTTCTTT. Translation gives CASSLVAGGTLNTEAFF.

This clonotype has just a few counts. The V call is TRBV6-2 or TRBV6-3, the J call TRBJ1-6; 7 bases are shared with TRBD1. With V trimmed by 5 bases and J by 6 bases, 22 bases remained unmatched. CDR1 is MNHEY, CDR2 SVGEGT, per germline. The length of the CDR3 is 20 residues. CDR3 sequence (DNA): TGTGCCAGCAGTCCCCTTATTATATTGGGGGGGGGACAGCCTAATTCACCCCTCCACTTT. Translating it yields CASSPLIILGGGQPNSPLHF.

This clonotype was detected many times. The junction departs from germline at one end; a sequencing error may be responsible. This rearrangement joins TRBV12-3 or TRBV12-4 to TRBJ2-7; TRBD1 or TRBD2 may be the D gene (5 bases each). This CDR3 is 15 amino acids long. CDR3 nucleotides: TGTGTCAGCAGTTTGGGTGGGCGACTGGGGGACGAGCAGTACTTC. Encoded protein: CVSSLGGRLGDEQYF.

This chain joins TRBV20-1 and TRBJ1-1; maybe TRBD1 (5 bases). Trimming pared 3 bases from V and 4 bases from J, leaving 12 bases between. This CDR3 has 13 amino acids. The germline CDR1 and CDR2 sequences are DFQATT and SNEGSKA (reference sequence). The CDR3 sequence is CSARATGGTEAFF. The DNA of the CDR3 is TGCAGTGCTAGGGCTACAGGTGGCACTGAAGCTTTCTTT.

V and J are TRBV6-1 and TRBJ2-7, with D possibly TRBD2 on 5 matching bases. This CDR3 is 13 amino acids long. V lost 4 bases to trimming and J lost 6 bases, with 13 bases between them. Germline V gene lookup returns CDR1 MNHNS and CDR2 SASEGT. The CDR3 DNA is TGTGCCAGCAGTGCGGGTCGTGAGGGCGAGCAGTACTTC. It specifies CASSAGREGEQYF.

The CDR3 DNA sequence: TGTGCCAGCAGCCTTAGCGGGAGTGCGAGAGAGCAGTACTTC. Its protein is CASSLSGSAREQYF. The gene calls are TRBV12-3 or TRBV12-4 and TRBJ2-7; 9 bases match TRBD2. CDR3 length: 14 residues. The V and J ends lost 6 bases and 7 bases, in that order; junction bases with no gene match: 10.

This clonotype was picked up many times. The chain carries TRBV6-5 and TRBJ2-7, with 11 bases lining up with TRBD1. CDR3 size: 16 residues. Germline CDR1 MNHEY, CDR2 SVGAGI. V trimming: 0 bases; J trimming: 4 bases; junction bases outside the gene matches: 5. CDR3 region: CASSYSPGTGGYEQYF. The DNA of the CDR3 is TGTGCCAGCAGTTACTCTCCCGGGACAGGGGGATACGAGCAGTACTTC.

This clonotype has at least ten counts. This chain uses TRBV29-1 with TRBJ2-7; 11 nucleotides match TRBD2. The CDR3 covers 14 residues. Germline V gives CDR1 SQVTM, CDR2 ANQGSEA. The junction had 7 bases not matched to a gene; V was cut back by 6 bases and J by 3 bases. The CDR3 sequence: CSVALAGGRYEQYF. CDR3 bases: TGCAGCGTCGCTCTAGCGGGAGGTCGCTACGAGCAGTACTTC.

This clonotype was recorded many times. V usage is TRBV12-3 or TRBV12-4 and J usage is TRBJ2-7; D may be TRBD1 (6 bases). V was cut by 3 bases and J by 3 bases, with 12 bases left in between. The CDR3 length is 14 residues. The CDR3 DNA follows: TGTGCCAGCAGTTTGATAGGGGGAAACTACGAGCAGTACTTC. Translating gives CASSLIGGNYEQYF.